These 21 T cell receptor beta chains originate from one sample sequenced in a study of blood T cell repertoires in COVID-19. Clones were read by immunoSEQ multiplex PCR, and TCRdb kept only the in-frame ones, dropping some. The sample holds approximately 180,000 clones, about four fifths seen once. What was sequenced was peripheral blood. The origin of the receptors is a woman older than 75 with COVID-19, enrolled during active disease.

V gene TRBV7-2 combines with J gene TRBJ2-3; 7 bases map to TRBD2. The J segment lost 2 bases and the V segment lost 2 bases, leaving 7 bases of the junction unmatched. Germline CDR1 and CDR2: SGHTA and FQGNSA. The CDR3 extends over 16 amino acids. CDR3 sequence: CASSLWSGGTTDTQYF. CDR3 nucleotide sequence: TGTGCCAGCAGCTTATGGTCCGGGGGGACCACAGATACGCAGTATTTT.

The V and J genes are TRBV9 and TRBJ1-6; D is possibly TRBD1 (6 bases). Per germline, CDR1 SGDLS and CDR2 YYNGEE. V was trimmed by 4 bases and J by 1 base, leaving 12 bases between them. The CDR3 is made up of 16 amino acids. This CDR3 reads CASSPLQGSYNSPLHF. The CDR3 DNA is TGTGCCAGCAGCCCTTTACAGGGTTCCTATAATTCACCCCTCCACTTT. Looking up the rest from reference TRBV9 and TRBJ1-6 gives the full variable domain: DSGVTQTPKHLITATGQRVTLRCSPRSGDLSVYWYQQSLDQGLQFLIQYYNGEERAKGNILERFSAQQFPDLHSELNLSSLELGDSALYFCASSPLQGSYNSPLHFGNGTRLTVT.

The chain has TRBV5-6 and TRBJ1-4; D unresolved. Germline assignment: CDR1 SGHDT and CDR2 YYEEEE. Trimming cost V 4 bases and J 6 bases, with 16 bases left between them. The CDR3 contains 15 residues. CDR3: CASSPYSGYDEKLFF. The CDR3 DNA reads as TGTGCCAGCAGCCCTTACTCGGGGTACGATGAAAAACTGTTTTTT.

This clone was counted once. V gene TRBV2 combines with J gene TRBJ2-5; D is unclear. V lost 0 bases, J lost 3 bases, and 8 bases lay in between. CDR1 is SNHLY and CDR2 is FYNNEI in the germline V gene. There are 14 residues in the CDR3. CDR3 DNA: TGTGCCAGCAGTGAAGCAGAACGGGAAGAGACCCAGTACTTC. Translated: CASSEAEREETQYF.

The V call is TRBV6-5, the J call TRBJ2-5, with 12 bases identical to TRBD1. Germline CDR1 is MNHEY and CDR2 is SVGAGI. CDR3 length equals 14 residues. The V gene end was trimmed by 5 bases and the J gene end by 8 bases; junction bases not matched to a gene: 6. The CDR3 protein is CASSRGQGAGTQYF. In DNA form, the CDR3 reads TGTGCCAGCAGTAGGGGACAGGGGGCAGGAACCCAGTACTTC.

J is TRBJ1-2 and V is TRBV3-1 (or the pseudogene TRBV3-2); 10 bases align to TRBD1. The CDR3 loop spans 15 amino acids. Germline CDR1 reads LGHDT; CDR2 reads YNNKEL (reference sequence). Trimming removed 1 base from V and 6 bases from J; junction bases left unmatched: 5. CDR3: CASSQAGTGVDGYTF. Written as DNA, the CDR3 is TGTGCCAGCAGCCAAGCCGGGACAGGGGTGGATGGCTACACCTTC.

The CDR3 loop is CASSGQNYEQYF. In nucleotides, the CDR3 is TGTGCCAGCAGTGGGCAGAACTACGAGCAGTACTTC. The chain carries TRBV7-8 and TRBJ2-7; D is undetermined. Trimming took 6 bases from V and 3 from J, leaving 9 bases between them. CDR1 SGHVS and CDR2 FQNEAQ come from the germline V gene. CDR3 size: 12 residues. Complete variable domain (other parts from reference TRBV7-8 and TRBJ2-7): GAGVSQSPRYKVAKRGQDVALRCDPISGHVSLFWYQQALGQGPEFLTYFQNEAQLDKSGLPSDRFFAERPEGSVSTLKIQRTQQEDSAVYLCASSGQNYEQYFGPGTRLTVT.

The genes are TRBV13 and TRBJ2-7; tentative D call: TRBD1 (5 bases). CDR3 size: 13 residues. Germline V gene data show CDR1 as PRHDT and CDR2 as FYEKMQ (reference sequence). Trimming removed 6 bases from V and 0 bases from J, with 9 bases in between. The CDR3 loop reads CASRRQSSYEQYF. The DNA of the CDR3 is TGTGCCAGCAGAAGACAGAGCTCCTACGAGCAGTACTTC.

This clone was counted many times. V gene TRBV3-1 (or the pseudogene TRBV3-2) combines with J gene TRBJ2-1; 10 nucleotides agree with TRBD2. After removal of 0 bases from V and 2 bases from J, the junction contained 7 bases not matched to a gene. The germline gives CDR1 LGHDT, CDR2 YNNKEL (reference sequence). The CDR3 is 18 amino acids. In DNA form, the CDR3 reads TGTGCCAGCAGCCAAGACCCAGACCTAGCGGGAGCCTACAATGAGCAGTTCTTC. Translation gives CASSQDPDLAGAYNEQFF.

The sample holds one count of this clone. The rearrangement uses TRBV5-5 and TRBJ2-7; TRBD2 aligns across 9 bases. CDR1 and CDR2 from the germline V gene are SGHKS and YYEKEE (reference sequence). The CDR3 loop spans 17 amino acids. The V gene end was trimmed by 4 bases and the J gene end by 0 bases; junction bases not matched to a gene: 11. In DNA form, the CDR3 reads TGTGCCAGCAGCCCCCGGGGAGCGGGAGGATTCTCCTACGAGCAGTACTTC. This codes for CASSPRGAGGFSYEQYF.

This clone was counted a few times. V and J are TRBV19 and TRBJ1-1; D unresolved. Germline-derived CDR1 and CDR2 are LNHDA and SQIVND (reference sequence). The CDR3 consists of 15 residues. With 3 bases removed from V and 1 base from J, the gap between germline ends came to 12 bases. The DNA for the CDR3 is TGTGCCAGTAGTATCGCGGCGAACCGGAACACTGAAGCTTTCTTT. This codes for CASSIAANRNTEAFF. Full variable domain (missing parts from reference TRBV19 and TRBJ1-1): DGGITQSPKYLFRKEGQNVTLSCEQNLNHDAMYWYRQDPGQGLRLIYYSQIVNDFQKGDIAEGYSVSREKKESFPLTVTSAQKNPTAFYLCASSIAANRNTEAFFGQGTRLTVV.

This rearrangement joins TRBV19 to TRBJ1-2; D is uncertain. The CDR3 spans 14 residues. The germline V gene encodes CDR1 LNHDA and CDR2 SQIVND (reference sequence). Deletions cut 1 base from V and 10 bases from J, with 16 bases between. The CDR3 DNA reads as TGTGCCAGTAGTATAGGGGCAGGTCAGCCCCCCTACACCTTC. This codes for CASSIGAGQPPYTF.

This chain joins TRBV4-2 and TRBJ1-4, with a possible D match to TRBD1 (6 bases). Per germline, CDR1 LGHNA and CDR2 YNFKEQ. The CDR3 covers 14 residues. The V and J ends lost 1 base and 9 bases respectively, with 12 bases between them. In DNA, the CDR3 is TGTGCCAGCAGCCAAGTGATAAGGGACAAAAAACTGTTTTTT. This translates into CASSQVIRDKKLFF.

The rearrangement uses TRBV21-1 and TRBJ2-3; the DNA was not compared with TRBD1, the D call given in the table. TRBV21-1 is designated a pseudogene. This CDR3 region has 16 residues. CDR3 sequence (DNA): TGTGCCAGCAGCCGTATTCGGGACAGGTCCCCAGATACGCAGTATTTT. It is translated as CASSRIRDRSPDTQYF.

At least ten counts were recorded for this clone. The CDR3, as DNA: TGTGCCAGCAGTGAGTTGGCAGGGGTGAACACTGAAGCTTTCTTT. Translated, it gives CASSELAGVNTEAFF. This rearrangement joins TRBV2 to TRBJ1-1, with a tentative D call TRBD1 (6 bases). This CDR3 contains 15 residues. The germline gives CDR1 SNHLY, CDR2 FYNNEI. Trimming stripped 3 bases from V and 0 bases from J, with 11 bases between. The variable domain in full, completed from reference TRBV2 and TRBJ1-1, reads EPEVTQTPSHQVTQMGQEVILRCVPISNHLYFYWYRQILGQKVEFLVSFYNNEISEKSEIFDDQFSVERPDGSNFTLKIRSTKLEDSAMYFCASSELAGVNTEAFFGQGTRLTVV.

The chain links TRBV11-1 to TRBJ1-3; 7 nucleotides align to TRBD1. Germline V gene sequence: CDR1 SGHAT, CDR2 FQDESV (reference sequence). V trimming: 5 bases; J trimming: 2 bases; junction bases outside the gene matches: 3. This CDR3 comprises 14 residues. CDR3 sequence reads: CASSLGTAGNTIYF. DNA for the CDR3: TGTGCCAGCAGCCTCGGGACAGCTGGAAACACCATATATTTT.

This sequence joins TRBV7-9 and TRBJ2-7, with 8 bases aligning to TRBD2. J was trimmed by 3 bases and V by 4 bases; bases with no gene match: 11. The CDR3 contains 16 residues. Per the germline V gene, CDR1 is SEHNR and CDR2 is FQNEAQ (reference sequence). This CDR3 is CASSSTTSGTSYEQYF. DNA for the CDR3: TGTGCCAGCAGCTCCACGACCTCCGGGACTAGCTACGAGCAGTACTTC.

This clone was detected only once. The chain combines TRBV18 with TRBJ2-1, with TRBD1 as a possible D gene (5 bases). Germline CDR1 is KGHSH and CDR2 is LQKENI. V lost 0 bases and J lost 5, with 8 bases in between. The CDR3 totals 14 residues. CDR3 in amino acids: CASSPPTGDNEQFF. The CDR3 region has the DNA TGTGCCAGCTCACCACCTACAGGAGACAATGAGCAGTTCTTC.

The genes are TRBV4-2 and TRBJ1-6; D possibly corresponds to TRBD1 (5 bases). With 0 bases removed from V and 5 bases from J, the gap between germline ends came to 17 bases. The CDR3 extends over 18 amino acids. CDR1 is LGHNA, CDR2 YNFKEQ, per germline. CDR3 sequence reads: CASSQDIQVGEHNSPLHF. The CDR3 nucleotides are TGTGCCAGCAGCCAAGATATACAGGTTGGGGAACATAATTCACCCCTCCACTTT.

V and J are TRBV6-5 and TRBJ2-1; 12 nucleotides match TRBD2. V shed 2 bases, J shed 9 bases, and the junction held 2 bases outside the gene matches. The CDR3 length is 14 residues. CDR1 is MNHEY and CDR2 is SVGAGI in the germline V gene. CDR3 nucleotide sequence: TGTGCCAGCAGTTACGGGACTAGCGGGCTTGAGCAGTTCTTC. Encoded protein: CASSYGTSGLEQFF.

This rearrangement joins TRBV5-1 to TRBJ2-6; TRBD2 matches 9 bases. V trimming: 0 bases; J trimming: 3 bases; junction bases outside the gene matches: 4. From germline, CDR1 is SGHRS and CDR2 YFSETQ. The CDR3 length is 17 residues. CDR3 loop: CASSLGIAGDGANVLTF. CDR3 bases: TGCGCCAGCAGCTTGGGCATAGCGGGAGATGGGGCCAACGTCCTGACTTTC.